A selection of T cell receptor beta chains follows, all from one sample in a study of blood T cell repertoires in COVID-19. Assay used: immunoSEQ multiplex PCR; TCRdb lists only in-frame clones, some missing. This sample has fewer than 250,000 clones, with about 90% found just once. Material: PBMCs or T cells enriched from blood (not recorded which). The origin of the receptors is a man aged 25 to 40 who had recovered from COVID-19. CDR3s include the opening cysteine and the closing phenylalanine or tryptophan. The D gene is left open where the match is weak. Clone size appears in some rows only: once, few, many, or a class for an expanded clone.

>TRBJ2-3|13|TRBV7-2|NA|NA
CASSSTWTDTQYF
TGTGCCAGCAGCTCCACTTGGACAGATACGCAGTATTTT
>TRBJ1-1|12|TRBV3-1/TRBV3-2|NA|NA
CASSQGGTEAFF
TGTGCCAGCAGCCAGGGGGGGACTGAAGCTTTCTTT
>TRBJ2-1|14|TRBV5-1|NA|TRBD2
CASRVAGPLNEQFF
TGCGCCAGCAGAGTAGCGGGCCCGCTCAATGAGCAGTTCTTC
>TRBJ1-1|13|TRBV11-2|NA|NA
CASSILIEVKAFF
TGTGCCAGCAGCATCTTGATAGAGGTTAAAGCTTTCTTT
>TRBJ2-5|15|TRBV6-6|NA|TRBD1
CASSYSTGRQETQYF
TGTGCCAGCAGTTACTCGACAGGGAGACAAGAGACCCAGTACTTC
>TRBJ1-1|14|TRBV5-4|NA|NA
CASSLARVNTEAFF
TGTGCCAGCAGCTTGGCCAGGGTGAACACTGAAGCTTTCTTT
>TRBJ1-3|17|TRBV4-3|NA|NA
CASSQESHRSSGNTIYF
TGCGCCAGCAGCCAAGAGTCGCACAGGAGCTCTGGAAACACCATATATTTT
>TRBJ2-5|15|TRBV3-1/TRBV3-2|NA|TRBD1
CASSQGDREQETQYF
TGTGCCAGCAGCCAAGGAGACAGGGAACAAGAGACCCAGTACTTC
>TRBJ1-2|15|TRBV6-5|NA|TRBD1
CASSNQIRDRDGYTF
TGTGCCAGCAGTAATCAAATACGGGACAGGGATGGCTACACCTTC
>TRBJ1-1|13|TRBV29-1|NA|NA
CSVGQRQNTEAFF
TGCAGCGTTGGACAGAGACAGAACACTGAAGCTTTCTTT
>TRBJ2-1|17|TRBV23-1|NA|NA
CASSRRAGPCSYNEQFF
TGCGCCAGCAGTCGCAGGGCGGGACCCTGCTCCTACAATGAGCAGTTCTTC
>TRBJ1-2|13|TRBV6-5|few|NA
CASRINAGVGYTF
TGTGCCAGCAGGATAAATGCGGGGGTTGGCTACACCTTC
>TRBJ1-6|16|TRBV6-2/TRBV6-3|NA|TRBD1
CASSTPGQGQNSPLHF
TGTGCCAGCAGTACTCCGGGACAGGGGCAAAATTCACCCCTCCACTTT
>TRBJ2-7|17|TRBV4-2|NA|TRBD2
CASSQVHTGTSGYEQYF
TGTGCCAGCAGCCAAGTTCATACCGGGACTAGCGGATACGAGCAGTACTTC
>TRBJ2-5|17|TRBV3-1/TRBV3-2|NA|TRBD2
CASSQLAGALYQETQYF
TGTGCCAGCAGCCAACTAGCGGGAGCCCTGTACCAAGAGACCCAGTACTTC
>TRBJ1-5|16|TRBV5-6|NA|NA
CASTTRAGVSNQPQHF
TGTGCCAGCACAACGAGGGCAGGGGTGAGCAATCAGCCCCAGCATTTT
>TRBJ1-5|18|TRBV4-3|NA|NA
CASSQERVEGLSNQPQHF
TGCGCCAGCAGCCAAGAAAGGGTGGAGGGCTTGAGCAATCAGCCCCAGCATTTT
>TRBJ1-1|12|TRBV28|NA|NA
CASSLSRSEAFF
TGTGCCAGCAGTTTGAGCAGGTCTGAAGCTTTCTTT
>TRBJ1-3|15|TRBV4-1|NA|TRBD1
CASSQDEGALNTIYF
TGCGCCAGCAGCCAAGACGAGGGGGCTCTAAACACCATATATTTT
>TRBJ2-3|13|TRBV5-5|NA|NA
CASSGGSTDTQYF
TGTGCCAGCAGCGGCGGGAGCACAGATACGCAGTATTTT
>TRBJ1-4|14|TRBV28|NA|NA
CASRKGGIVEKLFF
TGTGCCAGCAGAAAGGGGGGGATAGTTGAAAAACTGTTTTTT